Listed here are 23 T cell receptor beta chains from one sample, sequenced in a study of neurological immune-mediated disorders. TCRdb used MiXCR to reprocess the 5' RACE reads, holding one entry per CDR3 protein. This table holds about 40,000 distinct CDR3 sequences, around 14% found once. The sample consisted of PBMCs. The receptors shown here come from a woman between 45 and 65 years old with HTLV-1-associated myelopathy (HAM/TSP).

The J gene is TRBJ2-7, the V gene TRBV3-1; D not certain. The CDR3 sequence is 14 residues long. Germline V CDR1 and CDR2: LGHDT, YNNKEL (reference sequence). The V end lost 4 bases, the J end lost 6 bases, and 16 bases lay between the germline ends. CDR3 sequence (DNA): TGTGCCAGCAGCCCCGAGGCCCTATTGGGCGAGCAGTACTTC. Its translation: CASSPEALLGEQYF.

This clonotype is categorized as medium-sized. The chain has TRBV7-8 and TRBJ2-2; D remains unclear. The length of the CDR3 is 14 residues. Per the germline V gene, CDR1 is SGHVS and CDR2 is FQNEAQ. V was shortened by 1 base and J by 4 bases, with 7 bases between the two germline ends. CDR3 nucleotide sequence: TGTGCCAGCAGCTTAGACCGAAGCACCGGGGAGCTGTTTTTT. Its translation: CASSLDRSTGELFF. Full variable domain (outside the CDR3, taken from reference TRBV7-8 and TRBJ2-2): GAGVSQSPRYKVAKRGQDVALRCDPISGHVSLFWYQQALGQGPEFLTYFQNEAQLDKSGLPSDRFFAERPEGSVSTLKIQRTQQEDSAVYLCASSLDRSTGELFFGEGSRLTVL.

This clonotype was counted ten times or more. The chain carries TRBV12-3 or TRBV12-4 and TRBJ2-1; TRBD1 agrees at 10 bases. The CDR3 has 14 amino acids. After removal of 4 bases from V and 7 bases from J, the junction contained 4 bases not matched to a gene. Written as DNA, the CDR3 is TGTGCCAGCAGTTCGGGACAGGGGAGGAATGAGCAGTTCTTC. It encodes CASSSGQGRNEQFF.

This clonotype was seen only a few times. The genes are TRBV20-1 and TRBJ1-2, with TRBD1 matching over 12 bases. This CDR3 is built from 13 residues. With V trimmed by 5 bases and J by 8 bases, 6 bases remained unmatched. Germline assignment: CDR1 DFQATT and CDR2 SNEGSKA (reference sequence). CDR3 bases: TGCAGTGCTTGGGACAGGGGGCGTAGGGGCTACACCTTC. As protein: CSAWDRGRRGYTF.

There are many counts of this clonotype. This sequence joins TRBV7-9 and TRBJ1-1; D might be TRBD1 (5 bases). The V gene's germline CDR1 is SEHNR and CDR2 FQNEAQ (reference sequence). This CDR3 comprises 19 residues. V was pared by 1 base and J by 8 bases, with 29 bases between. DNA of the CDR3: TGTGCCAGCAGCTTAGGGATTGGGTCGGCGGATGGTCCGGGGACCGAAGCTTTCTTT. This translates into CASSLGIGSADGPGTEAFF.

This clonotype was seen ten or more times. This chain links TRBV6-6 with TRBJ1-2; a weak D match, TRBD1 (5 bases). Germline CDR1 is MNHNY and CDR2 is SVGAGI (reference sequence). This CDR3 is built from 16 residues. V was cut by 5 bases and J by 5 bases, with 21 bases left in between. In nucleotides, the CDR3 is TGTGCCAGCAGTCTAACCCCCACCGGGGCCCCGTATGGCTACACCTTC. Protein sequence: CASSLTPTGAPYGYTF.

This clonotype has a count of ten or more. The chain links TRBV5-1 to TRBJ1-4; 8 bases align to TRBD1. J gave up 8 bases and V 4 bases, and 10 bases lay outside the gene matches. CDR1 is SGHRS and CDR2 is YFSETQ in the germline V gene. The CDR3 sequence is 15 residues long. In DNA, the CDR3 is TGCGCCAGCAGCCTCAGGGGGCGAAGAGACGAAAAACTGTTTTTT. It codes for CASSLRGRRDEKLFF.

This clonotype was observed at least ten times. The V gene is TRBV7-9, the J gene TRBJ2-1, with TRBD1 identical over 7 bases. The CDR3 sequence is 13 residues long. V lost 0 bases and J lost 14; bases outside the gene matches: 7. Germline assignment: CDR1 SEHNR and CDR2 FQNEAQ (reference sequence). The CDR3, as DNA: TGTGCCAGCAGCTTAGCGGACAGGTCTGGGGAGTTCTTC. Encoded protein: CASSLADRSGEFF.

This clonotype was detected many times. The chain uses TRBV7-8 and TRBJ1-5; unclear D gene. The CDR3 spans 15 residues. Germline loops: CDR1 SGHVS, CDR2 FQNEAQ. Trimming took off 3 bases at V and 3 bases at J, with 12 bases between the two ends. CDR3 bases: TGTGCCAGCAGCTTTATGCCAAATCCCAATCAGCCCCAGCATTTT. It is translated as CASSFMPNPNQPQHF.

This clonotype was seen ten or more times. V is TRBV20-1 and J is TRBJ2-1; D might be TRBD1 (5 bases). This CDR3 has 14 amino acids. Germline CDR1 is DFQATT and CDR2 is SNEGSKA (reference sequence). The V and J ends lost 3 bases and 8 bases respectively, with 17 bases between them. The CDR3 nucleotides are TGCAGTGCTAGTAGGCAGGGTTTAACCGATGAGCAGTTCTTC. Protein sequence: CSASRQGLTDEQFF.

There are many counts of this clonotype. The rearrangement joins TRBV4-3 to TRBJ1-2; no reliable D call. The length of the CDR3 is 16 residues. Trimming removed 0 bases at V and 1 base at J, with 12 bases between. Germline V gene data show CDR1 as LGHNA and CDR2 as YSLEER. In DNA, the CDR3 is TGCGCCAGCAGCCAAGAATCCGGACGGCTTAACTATGGCTACACCTTC. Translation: CASSQESGRLNYGYTF.

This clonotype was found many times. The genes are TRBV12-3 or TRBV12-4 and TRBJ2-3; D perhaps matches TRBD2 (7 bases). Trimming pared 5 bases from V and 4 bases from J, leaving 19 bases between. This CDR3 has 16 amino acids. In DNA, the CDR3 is TGTGCCAGCAGTCTCTGGGAGAAGGGGGGGGCAGATACGCAGTATTTT. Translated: CASSLWEKGGADTQYF.

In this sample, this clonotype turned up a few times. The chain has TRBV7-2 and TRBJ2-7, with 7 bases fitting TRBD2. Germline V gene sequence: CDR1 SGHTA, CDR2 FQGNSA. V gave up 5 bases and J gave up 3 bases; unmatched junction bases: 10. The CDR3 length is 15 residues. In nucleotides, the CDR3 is TGTGCCAGCAGCCGCTGGGCGGGGGACTTCTACGAGCAGTACTTC. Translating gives CASSRWAGDFYEQYF.

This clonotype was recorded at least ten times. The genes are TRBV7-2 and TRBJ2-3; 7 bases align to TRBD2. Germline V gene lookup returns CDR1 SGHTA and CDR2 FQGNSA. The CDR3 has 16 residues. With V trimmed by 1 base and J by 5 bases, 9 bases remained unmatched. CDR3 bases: TGTGCCAGCAGCTTAGGGTTGGGGCCGGGGGGAGATACGCAGTATTTT. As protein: CASSLGLGPGGDTQYF.

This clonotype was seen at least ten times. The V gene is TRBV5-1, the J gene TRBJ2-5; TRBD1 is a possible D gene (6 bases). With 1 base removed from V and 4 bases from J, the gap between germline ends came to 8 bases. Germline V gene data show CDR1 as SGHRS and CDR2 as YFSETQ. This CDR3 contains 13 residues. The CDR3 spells CASSLMGAETQYF. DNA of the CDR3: TGCGCCAGCAGCTTGATGGGGGCAGAGACCCAGTACTTC.

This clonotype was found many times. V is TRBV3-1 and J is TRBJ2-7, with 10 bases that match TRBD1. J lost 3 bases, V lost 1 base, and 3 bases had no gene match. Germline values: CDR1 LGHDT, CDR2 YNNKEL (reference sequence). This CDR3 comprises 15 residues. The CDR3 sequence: CASSQVGTGVYEQYF. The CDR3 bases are TGTGCCAGCAGCCAAGTGGGGACAGGGGTCTACGAGCAGTACTTC.

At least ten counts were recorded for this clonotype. The CDR3, as DNA: TGCGCCAGCAGCTTGGCTCTGAACACTGAAGCTTTCTTT. Amino acid sequence: CASSLALNTEAFF. The V and J genes are TRBV5-1 and TRBJ1-1; D uncertain. The length of the CDR3 is 13 residues. Trimming took 0 bases from V and 0 from J, leaving 3 bases between them. Per germline, CDR1 SGHRS and CDR2 YFSETQ.

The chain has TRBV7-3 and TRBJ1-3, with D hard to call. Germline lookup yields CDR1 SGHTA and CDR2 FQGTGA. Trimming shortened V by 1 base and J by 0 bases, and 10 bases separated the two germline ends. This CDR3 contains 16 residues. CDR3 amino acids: CASSLSAGRSGNTIYF. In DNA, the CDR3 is TGTGCCAGCAGCTTAAGCGCAGGCCGCTCTGGAAACACCATATATTTT.

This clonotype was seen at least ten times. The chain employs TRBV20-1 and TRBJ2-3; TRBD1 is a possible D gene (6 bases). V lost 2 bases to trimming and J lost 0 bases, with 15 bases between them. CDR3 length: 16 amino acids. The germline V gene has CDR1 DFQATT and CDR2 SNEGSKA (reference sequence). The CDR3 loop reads CSARTTGSPSTDTQYF. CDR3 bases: TGCAGTGCTAGAACGACAGGTTCTCCTAGCACAGATACGCAGTATTTT.

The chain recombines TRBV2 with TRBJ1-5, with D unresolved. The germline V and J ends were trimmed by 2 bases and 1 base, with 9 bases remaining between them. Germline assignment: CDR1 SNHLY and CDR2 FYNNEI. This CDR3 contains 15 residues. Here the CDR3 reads CASSETVASNQPQHF. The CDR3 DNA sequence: TGTGCCAGCAGTGAAACAGTAGCCAGCAATCAGCCCCAGCATTTT.

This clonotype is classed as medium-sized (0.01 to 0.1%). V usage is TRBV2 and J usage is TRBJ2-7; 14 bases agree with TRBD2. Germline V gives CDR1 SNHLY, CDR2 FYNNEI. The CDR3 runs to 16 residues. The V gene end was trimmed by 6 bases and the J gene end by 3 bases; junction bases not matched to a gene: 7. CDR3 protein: CASSGLAGGQNYEQYF. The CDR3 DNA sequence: TGTGCCAGCAGCGGACTAGCGGGGGGACAGAACTACGAGCAGTACTTC.

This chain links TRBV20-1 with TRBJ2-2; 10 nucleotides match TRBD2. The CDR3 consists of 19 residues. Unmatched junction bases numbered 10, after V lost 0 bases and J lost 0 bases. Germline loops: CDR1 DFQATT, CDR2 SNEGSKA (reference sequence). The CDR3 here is CSARELLAGRAANTGELFF. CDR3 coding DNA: TGCAGTGCTAGAGAGCTACTAGCGGGGCGCGCTGCGAACACCGGGGAGCTGTTTTTT.

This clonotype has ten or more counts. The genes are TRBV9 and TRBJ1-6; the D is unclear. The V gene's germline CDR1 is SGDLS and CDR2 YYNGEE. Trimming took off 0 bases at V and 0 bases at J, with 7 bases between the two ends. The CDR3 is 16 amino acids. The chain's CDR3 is CASSVVADSYNSPLHF. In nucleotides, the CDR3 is TGTGCCAGCAGCGTAGTGGCCGACTCCTATAATTCACCCCTCCACTTT.